The 17 T cell receptor beta chains reported below all come from one sample, sequenced in a study of CD8+ T cells in alopecia areata. The treatment is: oral pan-JAK inhibitor, 5-10 mg twice daily. Following extraction, RNA underwent reverse transcription to cDNA, which served as the sequencing template. Method: immunoSEQ multiplex PCR; TCRdb's copy keeps in-frame clones and lacks some. The table includes 170,000 or so clones, around 58% detected once. The sequenced sample was CD8+ T cells sorted from blood, obtained at week 24, from a patient treated with tofacitinib. Receptors were obtained from a human donor with alopecia areata.

The chain couples TRBV29-1 to TRBJ1-3; tentative D call: TRBD1 (6 bases). CDR1 is SQVTM and CDR2 is ANQGSEA in the germline V gene. V dropped 6 bases and J dropped 0 bases, with 9 bases sitting between them. This CDR3 region has 13 residues. The CDR3 nucleotides read TGCAGCGTGGGGGGGCTCTCTGGAAACACCATATATTTT. It translates to CSVGGLSGNTIYF.

This clone was found a few times. V is TRBV5-6 and J is TRBJ2-7, with 7 bases matching TRBD1. CDR1 SGHDT and CDR2 YYEEEE come from the germline V gene. The CDR3 consists of 13 residues. The ends lost 0 bases at V and 5 bases at J; junction bases unmatched: 2. CDR3 residues: CASSLGQGDEQYF. The DNA of the CDR3 is TGTGCCAGCAGCTTGGGACAGGGTGACGAGCAGTACTTC.

This chain connects TRBV5-1 to TRBJ1-2, with 9 bases fitting TRBD1. Germline values: CDR1 SGHRS, CDR2 YFSETQ. CDR3 length equals 13 residues. Trimming cost V 4 bases and J 8 bases; bases outside gene matches: 6. This CDR3 is CASSRDRARGYTF. The CDR3 DNA is TGCGCCAGCAGCAGGGACAGGGCTCGCGGCTACACCTTC.

In this sample, this clone turned up a few times. The rearrangement joins TRBV30 to TRBJ2-3; either TRBD1 or TRBD2 may supply D (5 bases each). The CDR3 runs to 14 residues. Between the trimmed V and J ends, which lost 4 bases and 5 bases, there was a span of 16 bases. Germline CDR1 is GTSNPN and CDR2 is SVGIG (reference sequence). CDR3 amino acids: CAWIEGPAQDTQYF. As DNA, the CDR3 is TGTGCCTGGATCGAGGGGCCTGCACAAGATACGCAGTATTTT.

The gene calls are TRBV19 and TRBJ1-2; maybe TRBD1 (5 bases). This CDR3 has 14 residues. V gave up 5 bases and J gave up 6 bases, with 16 bases separating them. Looked up from germline, CDR1 is LNHDA and CDR2 is SQIVND (reference sequence). The DNA for the CDR3 is TGTGCCAGTAGTCCCCGGACAAATCGGCATGGCTACACCTTC. As protein: CASSPRTNRHGYTF.

V is TRBV27 and J is TRBJ2-5, with D tentatively TRBD2 (7 bases). The CDR3 loop spans 14 amino acids. CDR1 MNHEY and CDR2 SMNVEV come from the germline V gene (reference sequence). The germline V and J ends were trimmed by 2 bases and 5 bases, with 12 bases remaining between them. CDR3 DNA sequence: TGTGCCAGCAGTTTAGGGGGGGCAGGGGAGACCCAGTACTTC. It codes for CASSLGGAGETQYF.

This clone was picked up one time. The chain couples TRBV5-1 to TRBJ2-5, with TRBD2 matching over 9 bases. Germline V gives CDR1 SGHRS, CDR2 YFSETQ. This CDR3 is built from 18 residues. Trimming removed 3 bases from V and 3 bases from J; junction bases left unmatched: 15. The chain's CDR3 is CASSWNGLASNSEETQYF. For the CDR3, the DNA is TGCGCCAGCAGCTGGAACGGACTAGCGAGCAATTCGGAAGAGACCCAGTACTTC.

The rearrangement joins TRBV4-1 to TRBJ2-3, with no clear D. Trimming removed 1 base from V and 1 base from J, with 6 bases in between. The germline gives CDR1 MGHRA, CDR2 YSYEKL. CDR3 length: 14 amino acids. The CDR3 region is CASSQVKGTDTQYF. The CDR3 DNA reads as TGCGCCAGCAGCCAAGTCAAGGGCACAGATACGCAGTATTTT.

The table lists this clone with a few counts. The chain is built from TRBV10-2 and TRBJ1-6, with D unresolved. V lost 6 bases, J lost 7 bases, and 4 bases lay in between. The CDR3 has 11 amino acids. Germline V gives CDR1 WSHSY, CDR2 SAAADI. CDR3: CASSDNSPLHF. CDR3 in DNA: TGCGCCAGCAGCGACAATTCACCCCTCCACTTT.

This chain links TRBV19 with TRBJ2-3, with 7 bases aligning to TRBD1. The V gene's germline CDR1 is LNHDA and CDR2 SQIVND (reference sequence). The CDR3 totals 14 residues. V shed 5 bases and J 0 bases; nucleotides not matched to a gene: 2. The DNA of the CDR3 is TGTGCCAGTAGTGGGGGACAGAGCACAGATACGCAGTATTTT. Translation: CASSGGQSTDTQYF. The whole variable domain, remainder taken from reference TRBV19 and TRBJ2-3, is DGGITQSPKYLFRKEGQNVTLSCEQNLNHDAMYWYRQDPGQGLRLIYYSQIVNDFQKGDIAEGYSVSREKKESFPLTVTSAQKNPTAFYLCASSGGQSTDTQYFGPGTRLTVL.

The rearrangement joins TRBV6-5 to TRBJ1-1, with a possible D match to TRBD1 (5 bases). Germline V gene sequence: CDR1 MNHEY, CDR2 SVGAGI. Trimming removed 4 bases from V and 0 bases from J, with 12 bases in between. The CDR3 runs to 15 residues. CDR3 amino acids: CASSFTQGLNTEAFF. DNA of the CDR3: TGTGCCAGCAGTTTCACCCAGGGATTGAACACTGAAGCTTTCTTT.

The rearrangement uses TRBV6-1 and TRBJ1-1; D is unclear. Trimming shortened V by 6 bases and J by 3 bases, and 8 bases separated the two germline ends. The germline gives CDR1 MNHNS, CDR2 SASEGT. The CDR3 length is 12 residues. The CDR3 nucleotides read TGTGCCAGCAGGGACCGGTACACTGAAGCTTTCTTT. Protein sequence: CASRDRYTEAFF.

The CDR3 loop reads CASSWRRGGPNQETQYF. The DNA for the CDR3 is TGCGCCAGCAGCTGGAGGCGAGGGGGGCCCAACCAAGAGACCCAGTACTTC. The chain carries TRBV5-1 and TRBJ2-5; the D call may be TRBD1 or TRBD2 (6 bases each). Germline values: CDR1 SGHRS, CDR2 YFSETQ. The CDR3 sequence is 17 residues long. V lost 3 bases, J lost 0 bases, and 18 bases lay in between.

This clone was counted a few times. V gene TRBV19 combines with J gene TRBJ1-1; TRBD1 aligns across 8 bases. CDR1 and CDR2 from the germline V gene are LNHDA and SQIVND (reference sequence). The junction had 11 bases not matched to a gene; V was cut back by 10 bases and J by 4 bases. The CDR3 extends over 14 amino acids. The CDR3 sequence: CATSRADRGTEAFF. The CDR3 nucleotides are TGTGCCACCTCGAGGGCCGACAGGGGCACTGAAGCTTTCTTT. The whole variable domain, filled in from reference TRBV19 and TRBJ1-1, reads DGGITQSPKYLFRKEGQNVTLSCEQNLNHDAMYWYRQDPGQGLRLIYYSQIVNDFQKGDIAEGYSVSREKKESFPLTVTSAQKNPTAFYLCATSRADRGTEAFFGQGTRLTVV.

The rearrangement joins TRBV5-6 to TRBJ2-3; either TRBD1 or TRBD2 may fit D (5 bases each). Germline-derived CDR1 and CDR2 are SGHDT and YYEEEE. This CDR3 region has 17 residues. Trimming pared 2 bases from V and 2 bases from J, leaving 18 bases between. CDR3 sequence: CASSLARAGRDTDTQYF. CDR3 bases: TGTGCCAGCAGCTTAGCCAGGGCAGGTCGGGACACAGATACGCAGTATTTT.

This chain links TRBV10-2 with TRBJ2-7, with 7 bases that match TRBD2. Per the germline V gene, CDR1 is WSHSY and CDR2 is SAAADI. The J segment lost 1 base and the V segment lost 8 bases, leaving 5 bases of the junction unmatched. This CDR3 has 13 amino acids. The CDR3 spells CASRLAESYEQYF. The CDR3 nucleotides read TGCGCCAGCCGGCTAGCGGAGTCCTACGAGCAGTACTTC.

The chain links TRBV27 to TRBJ2-5, with 14 bases matching TRBD2. Germline V CDR1 and CDR2: MNHEY, SMNVEV (reference sequence). Germline trimming cut 5 bases from V and 5 bases from J; bases unmatched to any gene: 4. The length of the CDR3 is 15 residues. The CDR3 is CASSLGLAGGETQYF. CDR3 DNA sequence: TGTGCCAGCAGTCTCGGACTAGCGGGGGGTGAGACCCAGTACTTC.